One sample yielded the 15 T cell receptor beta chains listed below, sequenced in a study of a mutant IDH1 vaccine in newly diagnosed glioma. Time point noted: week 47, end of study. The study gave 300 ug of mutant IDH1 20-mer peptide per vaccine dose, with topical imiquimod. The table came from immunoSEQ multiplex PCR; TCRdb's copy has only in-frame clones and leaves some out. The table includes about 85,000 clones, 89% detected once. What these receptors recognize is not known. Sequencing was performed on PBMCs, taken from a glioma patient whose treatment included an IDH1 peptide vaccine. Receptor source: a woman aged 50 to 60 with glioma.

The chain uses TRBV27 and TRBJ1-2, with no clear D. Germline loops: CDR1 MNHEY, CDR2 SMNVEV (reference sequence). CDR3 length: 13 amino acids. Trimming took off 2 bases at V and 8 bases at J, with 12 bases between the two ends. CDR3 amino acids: CASSLVGLGGYTF. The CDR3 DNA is TGTGCCAGCAGTTTAGTAGGGTTAGGCGGCTACACCTTC.

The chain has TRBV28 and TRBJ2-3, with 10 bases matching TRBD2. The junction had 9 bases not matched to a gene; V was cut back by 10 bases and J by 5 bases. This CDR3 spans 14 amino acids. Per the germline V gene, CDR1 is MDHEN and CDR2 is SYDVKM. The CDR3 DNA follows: TGTGCCAAAAACGAAGCGGGAGGGAGAGATACGCAGTATTTT. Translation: CAKNEAGGRDTQYF.

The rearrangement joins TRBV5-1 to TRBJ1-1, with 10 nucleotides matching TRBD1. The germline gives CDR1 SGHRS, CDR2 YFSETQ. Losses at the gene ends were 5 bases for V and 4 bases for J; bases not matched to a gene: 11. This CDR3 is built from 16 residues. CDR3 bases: TGCGCCAGCAGACCCTGGACAGGGGGGGGAATCACTGAAGCTTTCTTT. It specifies CASRPWTGGGITEAFF.

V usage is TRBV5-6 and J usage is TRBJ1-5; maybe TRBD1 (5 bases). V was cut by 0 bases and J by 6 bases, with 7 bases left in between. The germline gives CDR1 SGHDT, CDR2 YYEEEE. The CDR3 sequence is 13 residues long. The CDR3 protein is CASSLAGTQPQHF. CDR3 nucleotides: TGTGCCAGCAGCTTGGCCGGGACTCAGCCCCAGCATTTT.

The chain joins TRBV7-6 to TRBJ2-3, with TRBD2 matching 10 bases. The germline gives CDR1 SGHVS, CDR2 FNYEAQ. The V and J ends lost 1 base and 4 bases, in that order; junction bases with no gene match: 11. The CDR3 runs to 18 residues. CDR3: CASSLVRASGSRADTQYF. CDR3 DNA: TGTGCCAGCAGCTTAGTAAGGGCTAGCGGGAGCAGGGCAGATACGCAGTATTTT.

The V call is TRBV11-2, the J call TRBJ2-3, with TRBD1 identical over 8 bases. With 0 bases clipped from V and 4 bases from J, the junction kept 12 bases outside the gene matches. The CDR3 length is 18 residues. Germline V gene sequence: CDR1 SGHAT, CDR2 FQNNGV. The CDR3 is CASSLEGLGRGLADTQYF. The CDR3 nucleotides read TGTGCCAGCAGCTTAGAAGGTCTGGGCAGGGGGCTGGCAGATACGCAGTATTTT. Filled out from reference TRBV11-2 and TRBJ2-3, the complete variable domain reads EAGVAQSPRYKIIEKRQSVAFWCNPISGHATLYWYQQILGQGPKLLIQFQNNGVVDDSQLPKDRFSAERLKGVDSTLKIQPAKLEDSAVYLCASSLEGLGRGLADTQYFGPGTRLTVL.

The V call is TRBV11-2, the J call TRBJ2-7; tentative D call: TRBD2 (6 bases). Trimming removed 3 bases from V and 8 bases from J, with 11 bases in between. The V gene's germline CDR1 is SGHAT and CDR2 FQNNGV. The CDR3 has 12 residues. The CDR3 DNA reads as TGTGCCAGCAGCTTGTCGGGGGTGAAGCAGTACTTC. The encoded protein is CASSLSGVKQYF.

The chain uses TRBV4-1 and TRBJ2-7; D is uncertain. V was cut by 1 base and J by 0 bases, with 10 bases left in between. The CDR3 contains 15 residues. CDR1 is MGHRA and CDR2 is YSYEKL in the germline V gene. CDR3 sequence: CASSQAPTDSYEQYF. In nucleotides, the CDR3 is TGCGCCAGCAGCCAAGCGCCAACCGACTCCTACGAGCAGTACTTC.

Here the CDR3 reads CASSTQGTGQPQHF. The CDR3 nucleotides read TGCGCCAGCAGCACACAGGGGACGGGTCAGCCCCAGCATTTT. The rearrangement joins TRBV4-1 to TRBJ1-5, with 7 bases identical to TRBD1. Per germline, CDR1 MGHRA and CDR2 YSYEKL. The CDR3 has 14 residues. J gave up 6 bases and V 5 bases, and 7 bases lay outside the gene matches.

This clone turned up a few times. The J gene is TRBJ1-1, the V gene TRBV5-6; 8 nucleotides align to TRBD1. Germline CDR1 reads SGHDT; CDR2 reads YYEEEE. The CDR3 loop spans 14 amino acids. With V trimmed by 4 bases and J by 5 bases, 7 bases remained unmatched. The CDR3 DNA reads TGTGCCAGCAGCCGGCAGGGGGCCGCTACTGAAGCTTTCTTT. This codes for CASSRQGAATEAFF.

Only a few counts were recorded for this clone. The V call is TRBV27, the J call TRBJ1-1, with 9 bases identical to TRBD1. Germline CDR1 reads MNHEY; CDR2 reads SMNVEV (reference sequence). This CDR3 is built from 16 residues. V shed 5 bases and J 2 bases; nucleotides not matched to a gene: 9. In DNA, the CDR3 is TGTGCCAGCAGTCTACGGGGGGGACAGGGCAACACTGAAGCTTTCTTT. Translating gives CASSLRGGQGNTEAFF.

The CDR3 DNA follows: TGCGCCAGCAGCTTCTTTTCGGGAGAAGGGTACAATGAGCAGTTCTTC. This codes for CASSFFSGEGYNEQFF. The chain has TRBV5-1 and TRBJ2-1; a possible D gene is TRBD2 (6 bases). V was pared by 2 bases and J by 4 bases, with 16 bases between. The germline gives CDR1 SGHRS, CDR2 YFSETQ. This CDR3 is 16 amino acids long.

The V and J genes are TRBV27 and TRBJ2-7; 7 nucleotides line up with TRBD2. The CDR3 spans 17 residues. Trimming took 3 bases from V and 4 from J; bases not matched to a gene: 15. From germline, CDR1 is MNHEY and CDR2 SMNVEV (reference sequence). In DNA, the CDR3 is TGTGCCAGCAGTTTCCTTCCCTCTAGCGGAGGAAGGTACGAGCAGTACTTC. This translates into CASSFLPSSGGRYEQYF.

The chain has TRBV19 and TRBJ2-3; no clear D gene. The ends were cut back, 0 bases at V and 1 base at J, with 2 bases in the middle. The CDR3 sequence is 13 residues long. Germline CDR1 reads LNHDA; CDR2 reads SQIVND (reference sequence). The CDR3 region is CASSIDRTDTQYF. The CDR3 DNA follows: TGTGCCAGTAGTATAGACCGCACAGATACGCAGTATTTT. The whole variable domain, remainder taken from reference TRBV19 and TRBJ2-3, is DGGITQSPKYLFRKEGQNVTLSCEQNLNHDAMYWYRQDPGQGLRLIYYSQIVNDFQKGDIAEGYSVSREKKESFPLTVTSAQKNPTAFYLCASSIDRTDTQYFGPGTRLTVL.

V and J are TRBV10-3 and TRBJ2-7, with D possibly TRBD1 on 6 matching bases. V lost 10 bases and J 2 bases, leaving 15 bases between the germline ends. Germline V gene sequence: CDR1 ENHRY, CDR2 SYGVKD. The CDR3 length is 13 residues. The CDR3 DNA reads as TGTGCCACACAACAGGGATCCACCTACGAGCAGTACTTC. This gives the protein CATQQGSTYEQYF.